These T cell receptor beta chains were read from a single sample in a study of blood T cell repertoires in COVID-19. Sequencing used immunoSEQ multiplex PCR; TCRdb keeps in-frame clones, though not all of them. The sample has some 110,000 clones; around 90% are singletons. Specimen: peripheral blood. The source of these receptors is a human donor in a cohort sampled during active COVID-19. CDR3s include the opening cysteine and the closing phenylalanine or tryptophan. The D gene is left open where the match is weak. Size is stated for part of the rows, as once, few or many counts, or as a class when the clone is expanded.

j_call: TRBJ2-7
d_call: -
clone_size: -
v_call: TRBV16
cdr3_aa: CASSQMMESGEQYF
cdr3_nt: TGTGCCAGCAGCCAAATGATGGAGTCGGGAGAGCAGTACTTC

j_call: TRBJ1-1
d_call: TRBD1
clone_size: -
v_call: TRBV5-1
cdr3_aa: CASSPQGSSTEAFF
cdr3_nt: TGCGCCAGCAGCCCACAGGGGTCGTCTACTGAAGCTTTCTTT

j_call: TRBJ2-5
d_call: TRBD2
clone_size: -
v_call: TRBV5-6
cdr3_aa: CASSLEGLAGGFQETQYF
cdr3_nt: TGTGCCAGCAGCTTGGAGGGACTAGCGGGAGGGTTTCAAGAGACCCAGTACTTC

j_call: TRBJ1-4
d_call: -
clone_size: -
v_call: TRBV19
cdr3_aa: CASSQDRGRKLFF
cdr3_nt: TGTGCCAGTAGTCAAGACCGGGGTAGAAAACTGTTTTTT

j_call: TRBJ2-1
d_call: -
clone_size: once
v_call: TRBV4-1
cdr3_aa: CASSQDWSGMEDEQFF
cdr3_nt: TGCGCCAGCAGCCAAGATTGGTCCGGGATGGAGGATGAGCAGTTCTTC

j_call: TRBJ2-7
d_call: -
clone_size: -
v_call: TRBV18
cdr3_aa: CASSPPTGRAHEQYF
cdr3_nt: TGTGCCAGCTCACCACCGACGGGCAGGGCCCACGAGCAGTACTTC

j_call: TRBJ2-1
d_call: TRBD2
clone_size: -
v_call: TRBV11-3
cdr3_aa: CASSALRAGEGNEQFF
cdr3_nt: TGTGCCAGCAGCGCCCTCCGGGCGGGAGAGGGGAATGAGCAGTTCTTC

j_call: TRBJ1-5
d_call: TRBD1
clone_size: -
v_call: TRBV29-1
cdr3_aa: CSARTGDQPQHF
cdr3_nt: TGCAGCGCCCGGACAGGGGATCAGCCCCAGCATTTT

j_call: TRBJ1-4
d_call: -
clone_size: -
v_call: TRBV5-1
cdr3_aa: CASRSGRGNEKLFF
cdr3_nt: TGCGCCAGCAGGTCCGGCAGGGGAAATGAAAAACTGTTTTTT

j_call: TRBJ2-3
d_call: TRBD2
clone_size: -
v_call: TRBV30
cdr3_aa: CAWTPGLAGGTDTQYF
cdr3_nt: TGTGCCTGGACCCCGGGACTAGCGGGGGGCACAGATACGCAGTATTTT

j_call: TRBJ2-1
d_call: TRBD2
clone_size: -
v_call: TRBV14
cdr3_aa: CASSQRTSGKYNEQFF
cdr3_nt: TGTGCCAGCAGCCAAAGGACTAGCGGGAAATATAATGAGCAGTTCTTC

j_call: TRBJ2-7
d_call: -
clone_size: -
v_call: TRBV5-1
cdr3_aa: CASSGTRGSYEQYF
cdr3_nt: TGCGCCAGCAGCGGGACAAGGGGATCCTACGAGCAGTACTTC

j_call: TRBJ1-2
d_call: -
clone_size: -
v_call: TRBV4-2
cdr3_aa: CASSQESDYGYTF
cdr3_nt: TGTGCCAGCAGCCAAGAGTCGGACTATGGCTACACCTTC

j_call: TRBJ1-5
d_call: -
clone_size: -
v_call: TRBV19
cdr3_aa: CASRLEGFFSNQPQHF
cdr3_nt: TGTGCCAGTAGGTTAGAGGGCTTCTTCAGCAATCAGCCCCAGCATTTT

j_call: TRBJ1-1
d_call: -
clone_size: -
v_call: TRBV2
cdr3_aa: CASRREGMNTEAFF
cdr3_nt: TGTGCCAGCCGCAGGGAGGGTATGAACACTGAAGCTTTCTTT

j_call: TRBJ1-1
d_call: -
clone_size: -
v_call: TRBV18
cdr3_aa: CASSPPRPTEAFF
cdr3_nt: TGTGCCAGCTCACCACCGCGCCCTACTGAAGCTTTCTTT

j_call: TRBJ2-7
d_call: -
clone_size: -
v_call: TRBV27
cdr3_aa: CASSSHGGGGYEQYF
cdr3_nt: TGTGCCAGCAGCTCACACGGAGGGGGCGGCTACGAGCAGTACTTC

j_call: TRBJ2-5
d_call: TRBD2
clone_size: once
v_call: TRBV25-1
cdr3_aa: CASSEKAGRQETQYF
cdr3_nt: TGTGCCAGCAGTGAAAAAGCGGGGCGACAAGAGACCCAGTACTTC

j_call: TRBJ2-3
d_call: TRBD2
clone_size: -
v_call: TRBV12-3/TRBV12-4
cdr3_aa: CASSSLAGDTQYF
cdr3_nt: TGTGCCAGCAGTTCCCTAGCGGGAGATACGCAGTATTTT

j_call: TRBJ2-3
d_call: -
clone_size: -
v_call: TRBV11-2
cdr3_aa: CASSANLGQSTDTQYF
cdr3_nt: TGTGCCAGCAGCGCAAATCTAGGACAGAGCACAGATACGCAGTATTTT

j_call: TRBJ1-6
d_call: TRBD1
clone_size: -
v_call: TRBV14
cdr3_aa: CASSQGQGSNYNSPLHF
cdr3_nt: TGTGCCAGCAGCCAAGGACAGGGGAGCAACTATAATTCACCCCTCCACTTT

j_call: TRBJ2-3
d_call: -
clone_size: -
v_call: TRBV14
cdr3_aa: CASSQASRGWDTQYF
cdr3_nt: TGTGCCAGCAGCCAAGCTAGCCGGGGGTGGGATACGCAGTATTTT

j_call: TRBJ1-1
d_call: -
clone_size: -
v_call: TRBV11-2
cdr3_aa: CASSLDFIAGPNTEAFF
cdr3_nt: TGTGCCAGCAGCTTAGATTTTATCGCAGGCCCGAACACTGAAGCTTTCTTT

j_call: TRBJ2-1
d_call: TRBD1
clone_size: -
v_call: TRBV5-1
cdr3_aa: CASSLGGTGGNNEQFF
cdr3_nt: TGCGCCAGCAGCTTAGGCGGGACAGGCGGCAACAATGAGCAGTTCTTC

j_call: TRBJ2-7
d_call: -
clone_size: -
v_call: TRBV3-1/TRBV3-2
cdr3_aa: CASSQDLSSYEQYF
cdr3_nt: TGTGCCAGCAGCCAAGACCTTAGCTCCTACGAGCAGTACTTC

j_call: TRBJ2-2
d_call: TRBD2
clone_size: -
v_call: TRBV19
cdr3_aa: CASSILSGGPNTGELFF
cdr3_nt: TGTGCCAGTAGTATTCTTAGCGGGGGTCCTAACACCGGGGAGCTGTTTTTT

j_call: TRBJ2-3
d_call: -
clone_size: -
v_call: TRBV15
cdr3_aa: CATSREGAPDTQYF
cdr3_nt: TGTGCCACCAGCAGAGAGGGGGCCCCAGATACGCAGTATTTT

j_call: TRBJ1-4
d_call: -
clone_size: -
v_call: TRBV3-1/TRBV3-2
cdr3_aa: CASSQRDTGLNEKLFF
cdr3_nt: TGTGCCAGCAGCCAAAGGGACACAGGACTTAATGAAAAACTGTTTTTT

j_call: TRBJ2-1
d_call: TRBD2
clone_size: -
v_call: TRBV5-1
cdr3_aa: CASSLASGAYNEQFF
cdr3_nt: TGCGCCAGCAGCTTGGCTAGCGGGGCCTACAATGAGCAGTTCTTC

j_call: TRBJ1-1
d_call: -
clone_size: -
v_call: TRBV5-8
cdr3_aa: CASSWGGWNTEAFF
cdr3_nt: TGTGCCAGCAGTTGGGGGGGTTGGAACACTGAAGCTTTCTTT

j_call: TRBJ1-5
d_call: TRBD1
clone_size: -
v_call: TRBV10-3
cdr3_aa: CAISELGDRGNQPQHF
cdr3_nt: TGTGCCATCAGTGAATTAGGGGACAGGGGCAATCAGCCCCAGCATTTT

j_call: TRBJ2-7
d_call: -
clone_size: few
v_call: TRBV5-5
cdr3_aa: CASSSQLASSYEQYF
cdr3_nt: TGTGCCAGCAGTTCCCAGCTAGCAAGCTCCTACGAGCAGTACTTC

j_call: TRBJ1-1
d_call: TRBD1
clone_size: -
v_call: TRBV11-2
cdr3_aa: CASSARQGANTEAFF
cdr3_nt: TGTGCCAGCAGCGCACGACAGGGGGCGAACACTGAAGCTTTCTTT

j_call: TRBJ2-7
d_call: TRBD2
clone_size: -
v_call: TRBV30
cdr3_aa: CAWSVRLGLAGGTGYEQYF
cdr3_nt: TGTGCCTGGAGTGTAAGGCTAGGCCTAGCGGGGGGGACCGGCTACGAGCAGTACTTC

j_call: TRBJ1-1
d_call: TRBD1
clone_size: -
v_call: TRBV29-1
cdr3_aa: CSGRRQGPGTEAFF
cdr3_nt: TGCAGCGGCCGGAGACAGGGGCCGGGGACTGAAGCTTTCTTT

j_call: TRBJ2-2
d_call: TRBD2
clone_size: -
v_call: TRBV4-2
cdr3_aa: CASSQELAGVTGELFF
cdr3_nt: TGTGCCAGCAGCCAGGAGCTAGCGGGGGTCACCGGGGAGCTGTTTTTT

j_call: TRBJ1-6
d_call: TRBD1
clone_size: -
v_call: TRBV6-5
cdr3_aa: CASSYTRTGGYSPLHF
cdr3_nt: TGTGCCAGCAGTTACACCCGGACAGGGGGCTATTCACCCCTCCACTTT

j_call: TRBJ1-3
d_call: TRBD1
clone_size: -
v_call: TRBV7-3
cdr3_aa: CASSRDSGSGNTIYF
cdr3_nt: TGTGCCAGCAGCCGGGACAGTGGCTCTGGAAACACCATATATTTT

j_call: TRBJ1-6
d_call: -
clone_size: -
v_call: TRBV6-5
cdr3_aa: CASRRDAVKSPLHF
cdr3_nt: TGTGCCAGCAGGCGGGACGCAGTTAAGTCACCCCTCCACTTT

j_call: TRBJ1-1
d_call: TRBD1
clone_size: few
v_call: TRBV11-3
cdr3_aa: CASSSRDRVNTEAFF
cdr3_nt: TGTGCCAGCAGCTCCCGGGACAGGGTTAACACTGAAGCTTTCTTT

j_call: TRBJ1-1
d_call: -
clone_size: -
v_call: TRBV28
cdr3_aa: CASSLGRNTEAFF
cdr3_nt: TGTGCCAGCAGTTTGGGGAGGAACACTGAAGCTTTCTTT

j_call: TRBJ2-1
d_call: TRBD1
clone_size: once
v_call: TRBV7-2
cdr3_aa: CASSPDRVDEQFF
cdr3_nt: TGTGCCAGCAGCCCAGACAGGGTCGATGAGCAGTTCTTC

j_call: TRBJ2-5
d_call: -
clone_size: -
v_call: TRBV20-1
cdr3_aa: CSAPNQETQYF
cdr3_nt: TGCAGTGCCCCTAACCAAGAGACCCAGTACTTC

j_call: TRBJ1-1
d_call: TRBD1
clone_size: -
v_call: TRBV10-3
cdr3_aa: CAITGTGNTEAFF
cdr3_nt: TGTGCCATCACCGGGACAGGGAACACTGAAGCTTTCTTT

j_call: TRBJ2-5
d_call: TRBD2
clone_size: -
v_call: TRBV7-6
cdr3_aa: CASSPQTGGWQETQYF
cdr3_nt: TGTGCCAGCAGCCCCCAGACGGGGGGGTGGCAAGAGACCCAGTACTTC

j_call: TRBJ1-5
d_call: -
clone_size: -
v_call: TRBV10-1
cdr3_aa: CASSESGSHQPQHF
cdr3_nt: TGCGCCAGCAGTGAGTCCGGGTCTCATCAGCCCCAGCATTTT

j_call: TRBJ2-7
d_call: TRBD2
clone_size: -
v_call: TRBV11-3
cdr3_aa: CASSPTFSSGGANEQYF
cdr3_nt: TGTGCCAGCAGCCCTACTTTCTCTAGCGGGGGGGCCAACGAGCAGTACTTC

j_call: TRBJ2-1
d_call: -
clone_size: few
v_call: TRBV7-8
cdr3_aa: CASSLGPGHRDNEQFF
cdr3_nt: TGTGCCAGCAGCTTAGGCCCGGGCCACAGGGATAATGAGCAGTTCTTC

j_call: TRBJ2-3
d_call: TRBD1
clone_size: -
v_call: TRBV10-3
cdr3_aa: CAISGTGGGPDTQYF
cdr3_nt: TGTGCCATCAGTGGAACAGGGGGTGGCCCAGATACGCAGTATTTT

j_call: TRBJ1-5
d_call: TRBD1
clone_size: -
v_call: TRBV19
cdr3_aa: CASRGGRQGSNQPQHF
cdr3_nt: TGTGCCAGTAGGGGGGGACGACAGGGAAGCAATCAGCCCCAGCATTTT

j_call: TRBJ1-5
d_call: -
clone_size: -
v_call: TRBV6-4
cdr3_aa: CASSETASNQPQHF
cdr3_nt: TGTGCCAGCAGTGAAACAGCTAGCAATCAGCCCCAGCATTTT

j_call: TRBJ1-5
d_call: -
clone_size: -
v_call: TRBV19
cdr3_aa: CASLERGSYQPQHF
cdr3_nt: TGTGCCAGTCTTGAAAGGGGGTCTTATCAGCCCCAGCATTTT

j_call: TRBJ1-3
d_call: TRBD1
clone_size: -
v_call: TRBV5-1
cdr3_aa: CASRPGTAGNTIYF
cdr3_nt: TGCGCCAGCAGACCTGGGACAGCTGGAAACACCATATATTTT